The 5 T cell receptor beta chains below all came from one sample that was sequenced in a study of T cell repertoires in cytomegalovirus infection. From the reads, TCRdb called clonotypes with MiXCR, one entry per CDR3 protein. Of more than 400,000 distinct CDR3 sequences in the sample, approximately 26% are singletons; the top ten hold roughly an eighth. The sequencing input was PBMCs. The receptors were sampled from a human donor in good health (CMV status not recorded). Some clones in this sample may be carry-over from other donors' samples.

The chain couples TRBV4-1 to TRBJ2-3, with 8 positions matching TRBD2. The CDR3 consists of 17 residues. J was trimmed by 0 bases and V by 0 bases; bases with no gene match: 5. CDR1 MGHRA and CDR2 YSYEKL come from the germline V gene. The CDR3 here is CASSQDTSGPSTDTQYF. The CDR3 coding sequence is TGCGCCAGCAGCCAAGACACTAGCGGACCTAGCACAGATACGCAGTATTTT.

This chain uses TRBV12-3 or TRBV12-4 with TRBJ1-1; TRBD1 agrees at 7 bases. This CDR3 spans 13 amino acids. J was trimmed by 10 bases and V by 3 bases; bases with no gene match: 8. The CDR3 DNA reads TGTGCCAGCAGTTTTGGAGGGACAGTGCCAGCTTTCTTT. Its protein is CASSFGGTVPAFF.

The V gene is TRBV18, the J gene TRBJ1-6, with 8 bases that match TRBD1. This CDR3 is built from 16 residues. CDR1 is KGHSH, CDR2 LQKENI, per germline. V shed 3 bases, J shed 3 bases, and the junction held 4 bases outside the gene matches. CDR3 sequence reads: CASSPLGQVYNSPLHF. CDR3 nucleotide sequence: TGTGCCAGCTCACCCCTGGGACAGGTCTATAATTCACCCCTCCACTTT.

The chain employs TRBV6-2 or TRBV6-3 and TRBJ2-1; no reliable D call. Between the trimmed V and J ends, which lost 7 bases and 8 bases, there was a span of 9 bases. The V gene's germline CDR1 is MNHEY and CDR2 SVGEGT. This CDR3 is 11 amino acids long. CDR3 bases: TGTGCCAGCACCGATTTACATGAGCAGTTCTTC. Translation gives CASTDLHEQFF.

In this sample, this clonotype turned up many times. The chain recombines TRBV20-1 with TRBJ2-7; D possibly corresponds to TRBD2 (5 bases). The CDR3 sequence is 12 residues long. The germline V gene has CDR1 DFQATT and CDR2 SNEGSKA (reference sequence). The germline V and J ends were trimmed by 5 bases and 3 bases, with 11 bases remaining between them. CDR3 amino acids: CSAVPGSYEQYF. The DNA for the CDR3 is TGCAGTGCTGTCCCGGGAAGCTACGAGCAGTACTTC.